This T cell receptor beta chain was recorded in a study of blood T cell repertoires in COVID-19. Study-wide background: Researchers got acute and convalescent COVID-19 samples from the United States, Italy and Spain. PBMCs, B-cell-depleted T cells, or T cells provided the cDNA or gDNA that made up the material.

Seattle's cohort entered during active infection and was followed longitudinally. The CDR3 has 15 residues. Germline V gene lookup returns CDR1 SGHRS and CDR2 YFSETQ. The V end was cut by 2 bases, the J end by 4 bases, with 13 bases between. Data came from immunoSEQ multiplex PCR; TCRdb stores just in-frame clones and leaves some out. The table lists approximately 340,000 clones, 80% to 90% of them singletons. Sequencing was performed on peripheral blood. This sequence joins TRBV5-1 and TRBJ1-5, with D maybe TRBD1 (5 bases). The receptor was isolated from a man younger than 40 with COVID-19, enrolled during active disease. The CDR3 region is CASSFRGGANQPQHF. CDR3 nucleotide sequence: TGCGCCAGCAGCTTTAGGGGAGGGGCAAATCAGCCCCAGCATTTT.